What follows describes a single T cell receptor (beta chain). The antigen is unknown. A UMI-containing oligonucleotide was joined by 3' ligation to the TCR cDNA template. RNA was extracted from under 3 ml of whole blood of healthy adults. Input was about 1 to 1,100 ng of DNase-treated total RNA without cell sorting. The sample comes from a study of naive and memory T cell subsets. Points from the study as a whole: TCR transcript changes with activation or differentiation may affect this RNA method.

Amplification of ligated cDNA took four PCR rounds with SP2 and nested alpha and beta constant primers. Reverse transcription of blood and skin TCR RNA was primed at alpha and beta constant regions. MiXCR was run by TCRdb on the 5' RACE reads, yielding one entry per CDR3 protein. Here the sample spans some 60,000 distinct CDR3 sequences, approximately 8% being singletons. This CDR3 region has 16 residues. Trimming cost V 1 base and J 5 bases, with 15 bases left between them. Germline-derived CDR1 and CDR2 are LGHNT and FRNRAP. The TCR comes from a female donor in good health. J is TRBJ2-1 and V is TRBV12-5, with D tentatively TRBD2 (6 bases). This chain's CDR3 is CASGLDSGLRHNEQFF. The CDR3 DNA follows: TGTGCTAGTGGTTTGGATTCGGGACTCCGACACAATGAGCAGTTCTTC.